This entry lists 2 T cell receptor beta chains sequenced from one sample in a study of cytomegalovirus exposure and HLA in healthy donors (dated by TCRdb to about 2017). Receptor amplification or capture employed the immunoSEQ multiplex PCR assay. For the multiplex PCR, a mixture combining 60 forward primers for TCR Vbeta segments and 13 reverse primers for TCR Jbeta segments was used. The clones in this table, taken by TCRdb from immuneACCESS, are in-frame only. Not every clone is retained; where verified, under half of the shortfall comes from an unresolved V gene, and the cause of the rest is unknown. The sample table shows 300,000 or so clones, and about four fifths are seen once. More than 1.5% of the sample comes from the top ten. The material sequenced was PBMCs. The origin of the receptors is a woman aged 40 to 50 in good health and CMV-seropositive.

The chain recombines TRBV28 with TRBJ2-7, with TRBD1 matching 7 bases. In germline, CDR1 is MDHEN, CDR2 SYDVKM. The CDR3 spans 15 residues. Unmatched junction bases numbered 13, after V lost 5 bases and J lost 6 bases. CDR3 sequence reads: CASSPPGAGGSEQYF. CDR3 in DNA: TGTGCCAGCAGTCCCCCCGGGGCAGGGGGTAGCGAGCAGTACTTC.

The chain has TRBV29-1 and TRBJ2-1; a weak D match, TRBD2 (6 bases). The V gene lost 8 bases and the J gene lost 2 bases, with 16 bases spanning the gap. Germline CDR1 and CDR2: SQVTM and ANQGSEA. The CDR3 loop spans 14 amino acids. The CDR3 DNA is TGCAGCTCTTACTATAGCGGAGCCTACAATGAGCAGTTCTTC. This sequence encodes CSSYYSGAYNEQFF.